This T cell receptor (beta chain) was profiled in a study of T cell clonality in common variable immunodeficiency. This clone was counted only a few times. Its antigen is still unknown. The read ends 3 residues shy of where the CDR3 ends; the end is completed using the germline J gene. Sequencing used immunoSEQ multiplex PCR; TCRdb keeps in-frame clones, though not all of them. This sample includes about 26,000 clones with no singletons; its ten biggest clones take up under 5%. CVID subjects had received replacement immunoglobulin for at least one year. General observations from the study: Repertoire-complication correlations in CVID were limited by patient heterogeneity. CVID subjects showed higher TCRbeta clonality than healthy controls. In common variable immunodeficiency, TCR beta chains reportedly carried fewer deletions and N-nucleotide insertions.

With 6 bases clipped from V and 3 bases from J, the junction kept 0 bases outside the gene matches. Germline assignment: CDR1 SNHLY and CDR2 FYNNEI. The CDR3 has 15 residues. The chain carries TRBV2 and TRBJ2-3; 16 bases are shared with TRBD2. Sequencing input: peripheral blood mononuclear cells. This clonotype originated in a human donor with common variable immunodeficiency. The part of the CDR3 DNA that was read is TGTGCCAGCAGGGGACTAGCGGGAGGGACAGATACG. It yields the protein CASRGLAGGTDT. The entire CDR3 protein is CASRGLAGGTDTQYF.